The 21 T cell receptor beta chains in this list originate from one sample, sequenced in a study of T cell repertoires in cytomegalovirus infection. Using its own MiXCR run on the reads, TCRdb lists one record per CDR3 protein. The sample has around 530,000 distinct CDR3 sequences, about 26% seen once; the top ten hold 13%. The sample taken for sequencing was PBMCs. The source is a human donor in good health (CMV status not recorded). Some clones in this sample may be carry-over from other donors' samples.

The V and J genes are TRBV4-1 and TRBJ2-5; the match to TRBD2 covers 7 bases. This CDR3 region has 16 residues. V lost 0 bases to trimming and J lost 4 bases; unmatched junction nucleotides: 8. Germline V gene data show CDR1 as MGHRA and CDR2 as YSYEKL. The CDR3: CASSQEGGGSGETQYF. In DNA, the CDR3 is TGCGCCAGCAGCCAAGAAGGAGGCGGGAGTGGAGAGACCCAGTACTTC.

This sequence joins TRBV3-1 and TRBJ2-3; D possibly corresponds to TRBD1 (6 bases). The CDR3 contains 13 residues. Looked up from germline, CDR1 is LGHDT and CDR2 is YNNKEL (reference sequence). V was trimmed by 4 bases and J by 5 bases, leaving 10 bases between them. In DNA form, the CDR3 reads TGTGCCAGCAGCCGCAGGGGAGAAGATACGCAGTATTTT. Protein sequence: CASSRRGEDTQYF.

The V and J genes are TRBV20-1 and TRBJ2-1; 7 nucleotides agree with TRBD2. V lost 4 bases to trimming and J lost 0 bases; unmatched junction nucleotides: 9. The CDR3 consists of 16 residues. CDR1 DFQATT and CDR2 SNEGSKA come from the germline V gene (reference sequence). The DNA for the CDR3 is TGCAGTGCTATTACAGCGGGAAGGAGCTCCTACAATGAGCAGTTCTTC. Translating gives CSAITAGRSSYNEQFF.

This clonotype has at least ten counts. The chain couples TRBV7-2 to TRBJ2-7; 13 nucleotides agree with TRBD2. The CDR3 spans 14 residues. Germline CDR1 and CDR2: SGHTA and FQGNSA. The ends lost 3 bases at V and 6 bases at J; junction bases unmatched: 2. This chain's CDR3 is CASSFRTSGSEQYF. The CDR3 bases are TGTGCCAGCAGCTTCCGGACTAGCGGGAGCGAGCAGTACTTC.

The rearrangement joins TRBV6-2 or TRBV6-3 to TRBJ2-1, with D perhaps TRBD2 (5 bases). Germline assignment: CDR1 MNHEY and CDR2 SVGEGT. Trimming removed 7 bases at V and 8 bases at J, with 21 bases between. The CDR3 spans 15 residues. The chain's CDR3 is CASTPRTGLGDEQFF. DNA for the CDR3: TGTGCCAGCACCCCCCGGACTGGGTTAGGCGATGAGCAGTTCTTC.

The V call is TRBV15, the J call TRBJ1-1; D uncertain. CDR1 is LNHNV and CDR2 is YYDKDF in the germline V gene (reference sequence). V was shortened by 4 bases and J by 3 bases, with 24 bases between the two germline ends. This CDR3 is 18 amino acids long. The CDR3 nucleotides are TGTGCCACCAGCACACCTCATCCAACCCTGTCGGGGTACACTGAAGCTTTCTTT. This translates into CATSTPHPTLSGYTEAFF.

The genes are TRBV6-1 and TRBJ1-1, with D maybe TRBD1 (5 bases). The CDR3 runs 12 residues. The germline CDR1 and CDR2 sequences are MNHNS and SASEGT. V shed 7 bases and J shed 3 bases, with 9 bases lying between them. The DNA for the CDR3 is TGTGCCAGCAAGGAGGGGCACACTGAAGCTTTCTTT. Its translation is CASKEGHTEAFF.

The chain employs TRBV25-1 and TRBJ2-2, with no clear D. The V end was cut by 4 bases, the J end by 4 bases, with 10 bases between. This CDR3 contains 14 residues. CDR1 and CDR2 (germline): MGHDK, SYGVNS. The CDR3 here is CASSGPGITGELFF. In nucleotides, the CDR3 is TGTGCCAGCAGTGGTCCAGGAATCACCGGGGAGCTGTTTTTT. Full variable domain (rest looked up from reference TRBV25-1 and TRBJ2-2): EADIYQTPRYLVIGTGKKITLECSQTMGHDKMYWYQQDPGMELHLIHYSYGVNSTEKGDLSSESTVSRIRTEHFPLTLESARPSHTSQYLCASSGPGITGELFFGEGSRLTVL.

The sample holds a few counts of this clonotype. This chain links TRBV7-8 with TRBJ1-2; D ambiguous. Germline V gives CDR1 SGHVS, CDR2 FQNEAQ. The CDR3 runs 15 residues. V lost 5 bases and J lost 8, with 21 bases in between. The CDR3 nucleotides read TGTGCCAGCAGCGTTGGGTGGGTCAGGTCGGCCGGCTACACCTTC. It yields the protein CASSVGWVRSAGYTF.

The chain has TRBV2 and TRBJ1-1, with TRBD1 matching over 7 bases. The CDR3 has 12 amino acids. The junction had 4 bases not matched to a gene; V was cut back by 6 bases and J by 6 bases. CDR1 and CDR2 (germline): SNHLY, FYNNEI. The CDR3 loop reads CASSPQGAEAFF. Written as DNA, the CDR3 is TGTGCCAGCAGCCCTCAGGGGGCTGAAGCTTTCTTT.

CDR3 in DNA: TGTGCCATCAGGGGGGGGCCGAGAGGGGAGTACAATGAGCAGTTCTTC. Encoded protein: CAIRGGPRGEYNEQFF. The chain uses TRBV10-3 and TRBJ2-1; perhaps TRBD2 as D (7 bases). Germline lookup yields CDR1 ENHRY and CDR2 SYGVKD. V lost 6 bases and J 4 bases, leaving 19 bases between the germline ends. The CDR3 totals 16 residues.

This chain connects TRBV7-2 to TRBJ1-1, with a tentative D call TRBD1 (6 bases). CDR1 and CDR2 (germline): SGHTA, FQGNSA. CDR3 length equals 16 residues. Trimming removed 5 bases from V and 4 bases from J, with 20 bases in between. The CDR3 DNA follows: TGTGCCAGCAGCCCCCGCGGGGGCGAGTTGACCACTGAAGCTTTCTTT. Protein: CASSPRGGELTTEAFF.

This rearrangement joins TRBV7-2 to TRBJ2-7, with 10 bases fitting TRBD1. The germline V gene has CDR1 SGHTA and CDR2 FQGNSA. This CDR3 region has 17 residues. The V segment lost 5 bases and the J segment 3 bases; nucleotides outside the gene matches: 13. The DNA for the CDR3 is TGTGCCAGCAGCCCCTCCCGACCGGGACAGGGGAGCTACGAGCAGTACTTC. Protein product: CASSPSRPGQGSYEQYF.

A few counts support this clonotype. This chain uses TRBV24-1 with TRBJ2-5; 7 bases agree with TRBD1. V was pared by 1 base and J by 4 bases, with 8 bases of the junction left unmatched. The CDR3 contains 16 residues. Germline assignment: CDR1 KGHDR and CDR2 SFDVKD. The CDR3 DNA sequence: TGTGCCACCAGTGATTTTCCAGGGGGACCCGGAGAGACCCAGTACTTC. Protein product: CATSDFPGGPGETQYF.

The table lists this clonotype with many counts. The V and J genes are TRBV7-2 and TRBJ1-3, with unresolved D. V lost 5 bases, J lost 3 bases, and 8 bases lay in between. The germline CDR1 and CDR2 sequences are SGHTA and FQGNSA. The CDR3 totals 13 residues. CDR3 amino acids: CASSGRNGNTIYF. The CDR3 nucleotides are TGTGCCAGCAGCGGAAGGAATGGAAACACCATATATTTT.

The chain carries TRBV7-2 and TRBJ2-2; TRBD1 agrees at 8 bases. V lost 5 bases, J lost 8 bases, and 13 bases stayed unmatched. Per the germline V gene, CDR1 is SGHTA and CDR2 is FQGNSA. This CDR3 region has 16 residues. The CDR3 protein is CASSDKGQGLSGELFF. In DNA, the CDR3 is TGTGCCAGCAGCGACAAAGGACAGGGTTTATCTGGGGAGCTGTTTTTT.

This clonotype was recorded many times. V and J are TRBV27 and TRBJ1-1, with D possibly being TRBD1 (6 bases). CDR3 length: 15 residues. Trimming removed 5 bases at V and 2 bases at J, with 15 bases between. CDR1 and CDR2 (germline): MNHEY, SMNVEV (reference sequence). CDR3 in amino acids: CASSPRQVRNTEAFF. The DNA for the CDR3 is TGTGCCAGCAGTCCGAGACAGGTTAGAAACACTGAAGCTTTCTTT.

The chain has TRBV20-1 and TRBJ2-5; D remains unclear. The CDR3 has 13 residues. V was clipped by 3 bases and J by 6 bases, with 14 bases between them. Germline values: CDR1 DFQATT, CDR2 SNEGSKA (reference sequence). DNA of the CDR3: TGCAGTGCTAGTGGGTTGGGAATTCAGACCCAGTACTTC. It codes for CSASGLGIQTQYF.

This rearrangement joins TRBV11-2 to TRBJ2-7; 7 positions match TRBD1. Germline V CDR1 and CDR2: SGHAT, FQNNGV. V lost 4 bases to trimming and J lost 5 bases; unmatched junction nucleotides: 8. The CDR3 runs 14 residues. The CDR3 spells CASSSRRTGNEQYV. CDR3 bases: TGTGCCAGCAGCTCCCGTCGGACAGGTAACGAGCAGTACGTC.

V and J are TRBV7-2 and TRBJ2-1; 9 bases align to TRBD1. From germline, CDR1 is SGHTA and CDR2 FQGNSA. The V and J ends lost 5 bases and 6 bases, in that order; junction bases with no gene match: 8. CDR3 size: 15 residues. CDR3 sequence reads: CASSRPGQGTNEQFF. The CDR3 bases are TGTGCCAGCAGCCGACCGGGACAGGGTACCAATGAGCAGTTCTTC.

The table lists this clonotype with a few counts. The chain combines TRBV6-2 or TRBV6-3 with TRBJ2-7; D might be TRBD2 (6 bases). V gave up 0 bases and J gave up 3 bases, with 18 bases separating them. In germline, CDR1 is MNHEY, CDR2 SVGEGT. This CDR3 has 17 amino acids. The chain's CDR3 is CASSYSSRWEDNYEQYV. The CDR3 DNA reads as TGTGCCAGCAGTTACTCCTCCCGGTGGGAGGACAACTACGAGCAGTACGTC.